Shown below are 8 T cell receptor beta chains from a single sample sequenced in a study of cytomegalovirus exposure and HLA in healthy donors. Primers included in the PCR were 60 Vbeta and 13 Jbeta primers. Assay used: immunoSEQ multiplex PCR; TCRdb lists only in-frame clones, some missing. The repertoire holds 170,000 or so clones, with 70% to 90% as singletons. Input material: PBMCs. The receptors originated from a woman in her thirties in good health and CMV-seronegative.

By frequency in the sample, this clone is medium-sized. This rearrangement joins TRBV28 to TRBJ2-7, with D tentatively TRBD2 (7 bases). With 6 bases removed from V and 3 bases from J, the gap between germline ends came to 15 bases. The germline V gene has CDR1 MDHEN and CDR2 SYDVKM. CDR3 length: 14 residues. CDR3 in amino acids: CASSLRRGGYEQYF. As DNA, the CDR3 is TGTGCCAGCAGCCTTAGGAGGGGGGGCTACGAGCAGTACTTC.

The chain carries TRBV27 and TRBJ2-3, with 11 bases aligning to TRBD2. The CDR3 length is 15 residues. CDR1 MNHEY and CDR2 SMNVEV come from the germline V gene (reference sequence). Germline trimming cut 5 bases from V and 7 bases from J; bases unmatched to any gene: 8. Here the CDR3 reads CASSQIAGGPNTQYF. As DNA, the CDR3 is TGTGCCAGCAGTCAAATAGCGGGAGGGCCAAATACGCAGTATTTT.

There are a few counts of this clone. The J gene is TRBJ2-3, the V gene TRBV7-2, with a possible D match to TRBD2 (5 bases). The germline V gene has CDR1 SGHTA and CDR2 FQGNSA. This CDR3 comprises 15 residues. The V gene lost 5 bases and the J gene lost 6 bases, with 18 bases spanning the gap. The CDR3 bases are TGTGCCAGCAGCACTACGCCTCCCCCGGGGGATACGCAGTATTTT. This codes for CASSTTPPPGDTQYF.

Concerning this clone: An end of the junction does not agree with germline; a read error may underlie this. The gene calls are TRBV4-2 and TRBJ2-4; TRBD1 matches 8 bases. CDR3 size: 17 residues. From germline, CDR1 is LGHNA and CDR2 YNFKEQ. CDR3 region: CASSPEGQGAAKNSQYF. The CDR3 DNA sequence: TGTGCCAGCAGCCCCGAGGGGCAGGGGGCGGCCAAAAACAGTCAGTACTTC.

The chain is built from TRBV19 and TRBJ1-5; D possibly corresponds to TRBD1 (6 bases). V was pared by 0 bases and J by 4 bases, with 13 bases between. The germline V gene encodes CDR1 LNHDA and CDR2 SQIVND (reference sequence). The CDR3 runs 16 residues. CDR3 loop: CASSIEAGVRNQPQHF. The CDR3 nucleotides are TGTGCCAGTAGTATAGAGGCAGGGGTGCGGAATCAGCCCCAGCATTTT.

The chain uses TRBV15 and TRBJ1-4; no clear D gene. CDR1 and CDR2 from the germline V gene are LNHNV and YYDKDF (reference sequence). The ends were cut back, 2 bases at V and 4 bases at J, with 5 bases in the middle. The CDR3 spans 13 residues. CDR3 amino acids: CATSRSNNEKLFF. CDR3 sequence (DNA): TGTGCCACCAGCAGAAGCAATAATGAAAAACTGTTTTTT.

V is TRBV5-4 and J is TRBJ2-1; weak D call: TRBD2 (7 bases). The CDR3 consists of 14 residues. Trimming removed 5 bases at V and 2 bases at J, with 11 bases between. CDR1 is SGHNT and CDR2 is YYREEE in the germline V gene (reference sequence). The CDR3 sequence is CASSWGGAYNEQFF. CDR3 bases: TGTGCCAGCAGTTGGGGGGGCGCCTACAATGAGCAGTTCTTC.

The chain recombines TRBV7-9 with TRBJ1-1, with a possible D match to TRBD1 (6 bases). Germline CDR1 reads SEHNR; CDR2 reads FQNEAQ (reference sequence). Trimming cost V 4 bases and J 6 bases, with 12 bases left between them. This CDR3 is 13 amino acids long. The CDR3: CASSSRGGSEAFF. The CDR3 DNA sequence: TGTGCCAGCAGCTCCCGGGGGGGCTCTGAAGCTTTCTTT.